One and the same sample provided the 5 T cell receptor beta chains below, sequenced in a study of post-analysis software for immune sequencing data. Presence of unique molecular identifiers characterized the TCR beta cDNA libraries. TCRdb independently ran MiXCR on the PCR reads; one entry per CDR3 protein. The top ten clones hold around 0.55% of a sample with hundreds of thousands of distinct CDR3 sequences, about 27% of them seen once. Study results and caveats: Among roughly five TRBV segments more frequent in patients than controls were TRBV5-6, TRBV5-1 and TRBV20-1.

Their target antigens are unknown. The sequenced sample was blood. These TCRs come from a girl aged 5-17 years with multiple sclerosis.

In this sample, this clonotype turned up a few times. The chain recombines TRBV15 with TRBJ2-3, with 11 bases identical to TRBD2. The CDR3 is 15 amino acids. Per germline, CDR1 LNHNV and CDR2 YYDKDF (reference sequence). Trimming cost V 5 bases and J 2 bases; bases outside gene matches: 3. CDR3 in DNA: TGTGCCACCAGCCAGGGACTAGCGGACACAGATACGCAGTATTTT. Its protein product is CATSQGLADTDTQYF.

V gene TRBV4-3 combines with J gene TRBJ2-3, with 9 bases that match TRBD1. From germline, CDR1 is LGHNA and CDR2 YSLEER. This CDR3 spans 17 amino acids. The trim removed 3 bases at V and 6 bases at J, leaving 13 bases unmatched. The CDR3 DNA reads TGCGCCAGCAGCCAGGGGCCGAGGACAGGGGTGACGGATACGCAGTATTTT. This codes for CASSQGPRTGVTDTQYF.

The V call is TRBV4-1, the J call TRBJ1-5; 8 bases fit TRBD1. The junction had 8 bases not matched to a gene; V was cut back by 0 bases and J by 7 bases. The CDR3 is 16 residues long. CDR1 MGHRA and CDR2 YSYEKL come from the germline V gene. This CDR3 reads CASSQDSGGIGQPQHF. CDR3 sequence (DNA): TGCGCCAGCAGCCAAGATTCAGGGGGCATTGGACAGCCCCAGCATTTT.

This clonotype has just a few counts. The chain employs TRBV18 and TRBJ1-1; no firm D call. The CDR3 extends over 13 amino acids. The V gene's germline CDR1 is KGHSH and CDR2 LQKENI. V dropped 0 bases and J dropped 1 base, with 3 bases sitting between them. The CDR3 region has the DNA TGTGCCAGCTCACCACCGGAGAACACTGAAGCTTTCTTT. It encodes CASSPPENTEAFF.

At least ten counts were recorded for this clonotype. Here the CDR3 reads CASSDSRCIEQYF. The CDR3 coding sequence is TGTGCCAGCAGTGACTCGAGGTGTATCGAGCAGTACTTC. V gene TRBV6-4 combines with J gene TRBJ2-7, with no clear D. The germline CDR1 and CDR2 sequences are MRHNA and SNTAGT. The CDR3 consists of 13 residues. Deletions cut 0 bases from V and 6 bases from J, with 9 bases between.